This paragraph covers one T cell receptor beta chain sequence. The antigen is not known. CDR3 size: 14 residues. Deletions cut 4 bases from V and 1 base from J, with 10 bases between. CDR1 and CDR2 from the germline V gene are WSHSY and SAAADI. The deep-level immunoSEQ assay was used. The repertoire was sequenced with immunoSEQ multiplex PCR; TCRdb's copy has only in-frame clones and lacks some. The sample shows some 1,600,000 clones, approximately 98% of them seen only once. These data are taken from a study of shared clonotypes between healthy human individuals. Findings of the study overall: Among donors, the sharing of clonotypes was expected to be influenced by sequencing depth.

The source material was naive CD4+ T cells sorted from blood. Stated subset: CD45RA+ positively selected. The chain has TRBV10-2 and TRBJ2-5; D is unresolved. This receptor was obtained from a young man in good health. The CDR3 is CASSALTPQETQYF. CDR3 DNA sequence: TGCGCCAGCAGTGCCTTAACACCCCAAGAGACCCAGTACTTC.